The clone carrying this TCR beta chain was counted many times. Its antigen is undetermined. TCR beta libraries were built with iRepertoire HTBI primers and Arm-PCR of CDR3 regions. TCRdb re-derived calls from the multiplex PCR reads in MiXCR, one entry per CDR3 protein. The sample gives 450,000 to 650,000 distinct CDR3 sequences, 15% to 20% of which show up once; 25% is in the top ten. Noted time point: newly diagnosed GD, antithyroid drugs for less than 3 months. RNA from PBMCs was the source of the TCR library. American Thyroid Association guidelines were used to diagnose Graves' disease. The patient group derived from an endocrinology department in Xi'an, China. The data were obtained in a study of regulatory T cells in long-lasting Graves disease. J was trimmed by 1 base and V by 4 bases; bases with no gene match: 3. This CDR3 is built from 15 residues. The study's findings and limits: Thyroid tissue was not sampled; only peripheral blood was.

These same records also appear under a second study, on T cells in Graves' hyperthyroidism and ophthalmopathy. This second report adds: The study excluded patients with uncontrolled infection, other autoimmune disease, pregnancy or lactation.

The input for sequencing was peripheral blood mononuclear cells (PBMCs), taken at new diagnosis, from a patient treated with antithyroid drugs. The V call is TRBV12-3 or TRBV12-4, the J call TRBJ2-7, with TRBD1 identical over 11 bases. This receptor was taken from a woman in her forties or fifties with Graves disease. The CDR3 sequence: CASSSRDRGSYEQYF. For the CDR3, the DNA is TGTGCCAGCAGTTCCCGGGACAGGGGGTCCTACGAGCAGTACTTC.